This T cell receptor (beta chain) was identified during a study of technical replicates of blood from a handful of donors. V was clipped by 0 bases and J by 0 bases, with 14 bases between them. This CDR3 has 16 amino acids. Per the germline V gene, CDR1 is SQVTM and CDR2 is ANQGSEA. TCRdb's copy holds only in-frame clones and misses some; the assay was immunoSEQ multiplex PCR. The sample consists of more than 65,000 clones, roughly 96% of them appearing once. A single count supports this clone. This receptor was obtained from a human donor in good health. The specimen was T cells isolated from PBMCs. The rearrangement joins TRBV29-1 to TRBJ1-2; tentatively, D is TRBD1 (6 bases). CDR3 coding DNA: TGCAGCGTTGAAGATTGGGGGACAACATCTAACTATGGCTACACCTTC. Its translation: CSVEDWGTTSNYGYTF.